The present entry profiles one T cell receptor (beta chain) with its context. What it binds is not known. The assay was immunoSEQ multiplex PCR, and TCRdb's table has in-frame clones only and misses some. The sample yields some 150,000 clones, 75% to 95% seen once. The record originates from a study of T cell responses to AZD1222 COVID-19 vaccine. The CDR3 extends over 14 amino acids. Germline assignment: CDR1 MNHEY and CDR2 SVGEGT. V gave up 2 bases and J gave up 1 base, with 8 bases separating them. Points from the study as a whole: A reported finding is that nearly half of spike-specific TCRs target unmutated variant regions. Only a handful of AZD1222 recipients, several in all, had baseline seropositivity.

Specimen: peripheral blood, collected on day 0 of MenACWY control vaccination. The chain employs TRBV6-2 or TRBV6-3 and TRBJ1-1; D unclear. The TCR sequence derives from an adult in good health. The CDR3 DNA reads TGTGCCAGCAGTTACAGGCTGGGGAACACTGAAGCTTTCTTT. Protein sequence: CASSYRLGNTEAFF.